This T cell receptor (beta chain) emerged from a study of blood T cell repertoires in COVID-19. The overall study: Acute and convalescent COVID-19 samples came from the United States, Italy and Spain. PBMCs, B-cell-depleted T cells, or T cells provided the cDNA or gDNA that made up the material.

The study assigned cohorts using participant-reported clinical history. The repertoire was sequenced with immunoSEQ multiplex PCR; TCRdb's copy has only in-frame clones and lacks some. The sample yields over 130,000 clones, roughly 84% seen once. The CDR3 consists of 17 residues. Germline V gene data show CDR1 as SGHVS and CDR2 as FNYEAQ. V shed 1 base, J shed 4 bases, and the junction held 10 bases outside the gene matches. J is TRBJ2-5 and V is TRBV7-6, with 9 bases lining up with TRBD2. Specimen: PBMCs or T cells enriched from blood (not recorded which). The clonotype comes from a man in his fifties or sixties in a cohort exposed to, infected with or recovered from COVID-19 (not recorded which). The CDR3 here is CASSLVASGDFGETQYF. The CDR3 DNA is TGTGCCAGCAGCTTAGTGGCTAGCGGGGATTTTGGAGAGACCCAGTACTTC.